A selection of T cell receptor beta chains follows, all from one sample in a study of lymphopenia after photon versus proton radiotherapy. Profiled with immunoSEQ multiplex PCR; TCRdb holds only in-frame clones, not every one. Among about 26,000 clones, approximately 85% were seen once, and the ten largest hold 4% to 6.5%. The material was peripheral blood, obtained from a patient treated with photon-based radiotherapy. The receptor source for this set is a young man with gastric cancer. Each CDR3 is given with its conserved first and last residue. The D gene is left open where the match is weak.

cdr3_nt	cdr3_aa	d_call	v_call	j_call
TGTGCCAGCAGTGCTCCCGGGACAGGGAACACTGAAGCTTTCTTT	CASSAPGTGNTEAFF	TRBD1	TRBV25-1	TRBJ1-1
TGTGCCAGCAGCCTCAGGGGGACGACCTACGAGCAGTACTTC	CASSLRGTTYEQYF	TRBD1	TRBV7-9	TRBJ2-7
TGCGCCAGCAGCTTGGCTGGCGGTGCAGATACGCAGTATTTT	CASSLAGGADTQYF	NA	TRBV5-1	TRBJ2-3
TGTGCCAGCAGCTTATCTGGTAGAAATTGGGACAGCTTGAACACCGGGGAGCTGTTTTTT	CASSLSGRNWDSLNTGELFF	TRBD1	TRBV7-8	TRBJ2-2
TGTGCCAGCAGCTTGGGCCACCAGCAGCCCCAGCATTTT	CASSLGHQQPQHF	NA	TRBV5-8	TRBJ1-5
TGTGCCAGCAGCCTCATTCCGGGACAGGGGAAAGAAAACATTCAGTACTTC	CASSLIPGQGKENIQYF	TRBD1	TRBV7-2	TRBJ2-4
TGTGCCAGCCGACTAGCCGATACGCAGTATTTT	CASRLADTQYF	TRBD2	TRBV11-2	TRBJ2-3
TGCAGCGTTGATCGACAGGGGCAGCACGAGCAGTACTTC	CSVDRQGQHEQYF	TRBD1	TRBV29-1	TRBJ2-7
TGTGCCAGCACTAAGAGGCGGGAGGGTTTGGAGACCCAGTACTTC	CASTKRREGLETQYF	TRBD2	TRBV6-5	TRBJ2-5
TGTGCCAGCAGCTTATACAGAGGACTATCCAATGAGCAGTTCTTC	CASSLYRGLSNEQFF	NA	TRBV7-6	TRBJ2-1
TGTGCCAGCATGAGGGGGGTCCGGAACAATCAGCCCCAGCATTTT	CASMRGVRNNQPQHF	NA	TRBV6-6	TRBJ1-5
TGTGCCGCCCAGGGGGAGGTAGGGGAGACCCAGTACTTC	CAAQGEVGETQYF	NA	TRBV10-3	TRBJ2-5